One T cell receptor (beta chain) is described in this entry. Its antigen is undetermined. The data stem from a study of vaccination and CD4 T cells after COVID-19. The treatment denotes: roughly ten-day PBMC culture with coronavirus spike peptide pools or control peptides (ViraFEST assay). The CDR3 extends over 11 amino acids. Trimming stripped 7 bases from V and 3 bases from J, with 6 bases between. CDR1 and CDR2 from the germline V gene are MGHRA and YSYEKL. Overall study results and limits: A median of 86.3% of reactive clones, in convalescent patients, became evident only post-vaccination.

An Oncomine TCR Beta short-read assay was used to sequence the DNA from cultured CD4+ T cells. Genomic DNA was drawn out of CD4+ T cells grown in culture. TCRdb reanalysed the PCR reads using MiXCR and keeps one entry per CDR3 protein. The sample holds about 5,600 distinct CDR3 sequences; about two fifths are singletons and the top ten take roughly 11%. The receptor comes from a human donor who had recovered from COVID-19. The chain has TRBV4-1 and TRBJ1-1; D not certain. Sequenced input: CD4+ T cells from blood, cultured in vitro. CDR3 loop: CASKVDTEAFF. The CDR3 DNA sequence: TGCGCCAGCAAGGTGGACACTGAAGCTTTCTTT.